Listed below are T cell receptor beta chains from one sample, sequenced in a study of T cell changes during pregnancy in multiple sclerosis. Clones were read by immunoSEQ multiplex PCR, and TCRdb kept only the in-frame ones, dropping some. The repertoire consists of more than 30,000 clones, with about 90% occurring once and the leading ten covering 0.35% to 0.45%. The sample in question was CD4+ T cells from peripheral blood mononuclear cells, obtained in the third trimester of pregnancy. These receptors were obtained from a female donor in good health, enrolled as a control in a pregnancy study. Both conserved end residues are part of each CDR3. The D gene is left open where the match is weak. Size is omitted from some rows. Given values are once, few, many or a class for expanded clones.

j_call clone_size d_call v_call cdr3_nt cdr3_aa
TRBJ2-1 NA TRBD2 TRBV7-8 TGTGCCAGCAACTTAGATCTAGGAGCGGGGGCGCAGTTCTTC CASNLDLGAGAQFF
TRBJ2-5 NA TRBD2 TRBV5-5 TGTGCCAGCAGCCTTGGGAGGGACCTCCAAGAGACCCAGTACTTC CASSLGRDLQETQYF
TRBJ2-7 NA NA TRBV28 TGTGCCACGATACAGGCGGCGGGGAGCCCCTTC CATIQAAGSPF
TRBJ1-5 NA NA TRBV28 TGTGCCAGCGGATTAGCCCCTCATCAGCCCCAGCATTTT CASGLAPHQPQHF
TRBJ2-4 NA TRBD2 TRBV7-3 TGTGCCAGCAGCTTAGGCGGGGGGGCCGGAAACATTCAGTACTTC CASSLGGGAGNIQYF
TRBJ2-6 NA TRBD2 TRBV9 TGTGCCAGCAGCCTAGCGGGGGAGTCCTCTGGGGCCAACGTCCTGACTTTC CASSLAGESSGANVLTF
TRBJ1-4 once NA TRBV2 TGTGCCAGCAGTGGGGAGGCCACAACTAATGAAAAACTGTTTTTT CASSGEATTNEKLFF
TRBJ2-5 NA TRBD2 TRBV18 TGTGCCAGCTCACCACCGGGAGGGTTCGAGACCCAGTACTTC CASSPPGGFETQYF
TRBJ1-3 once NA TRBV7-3 TGTGCCAGCAGCTTAACGTTAGCGAGCACCATATATTTT CASSLTLASTIYF
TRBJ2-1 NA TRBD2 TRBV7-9 TGTGCCAGCAGCCGTCTAGCGGGGGGGTACAATGAGCAGTTCTTC CASSRLAGGYNEQFF
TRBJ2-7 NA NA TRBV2 TGTGCCAGTGCCGGGACACAGGGTTTTTACGAGCAGTACTTC CASAGTQGFYEQYF
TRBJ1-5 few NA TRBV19 TGTGCCAGTAGATTCTCCTCAGGACTATTCAGTCAGCCCCAGCATTTT CASRFSSGLFSQPQHF
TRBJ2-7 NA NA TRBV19 TGTGCCAGACATAGGACTCATCATCCCCCACACGGCTTCTACGAGCAGTACTTC CARHRTHHPPHGFYEQYF
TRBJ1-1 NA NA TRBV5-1 TGCGCCAGCACCCGATTTGGGGGGGTGGCGGGCACTGAAGCTTTCTTT CASTRFGGVAGTEAFF
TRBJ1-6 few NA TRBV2 TGTGCCAGCAGTGCGTCGTTGACGGGTTCACCCCTCCACTTT CASSASLTGSPLHF
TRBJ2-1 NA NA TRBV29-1 TGCAGCGCCCAGATAGGGGGTCCGGACGAGTTCTTC CSAQIGGPDEFF
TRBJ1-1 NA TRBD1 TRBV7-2 TGTGCCAGCAGCTTACGACAGGGCAACGAAGCTTTCTTT CASSLRQGNEAFF